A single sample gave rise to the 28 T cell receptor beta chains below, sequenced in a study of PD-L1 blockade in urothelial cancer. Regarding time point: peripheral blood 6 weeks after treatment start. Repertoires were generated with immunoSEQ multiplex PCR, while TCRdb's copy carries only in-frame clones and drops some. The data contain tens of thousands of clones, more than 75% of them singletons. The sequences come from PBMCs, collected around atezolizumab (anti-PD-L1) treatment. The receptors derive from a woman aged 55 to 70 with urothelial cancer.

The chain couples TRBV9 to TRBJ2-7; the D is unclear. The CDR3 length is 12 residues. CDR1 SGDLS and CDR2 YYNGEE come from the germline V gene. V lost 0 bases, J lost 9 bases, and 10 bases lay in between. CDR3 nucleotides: TGTGCCAGCAGCGTAGCTACCGGGTGGCAGTACTTC. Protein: CASSVATGWQYF.

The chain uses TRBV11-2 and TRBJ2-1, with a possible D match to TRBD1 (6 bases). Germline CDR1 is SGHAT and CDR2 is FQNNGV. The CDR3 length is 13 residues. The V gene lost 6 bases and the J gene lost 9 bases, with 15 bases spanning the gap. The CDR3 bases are TGTGCCAGCAGACCAGGGGCTAGCTTTGAGCAGTTCTTC. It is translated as CASRPGASFEQFF.

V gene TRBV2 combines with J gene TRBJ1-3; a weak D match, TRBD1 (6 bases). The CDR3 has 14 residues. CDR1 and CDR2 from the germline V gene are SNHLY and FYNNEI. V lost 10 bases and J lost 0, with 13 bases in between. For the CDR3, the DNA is TGTGCCAAGGGAAGGGACACCTCTGGAAACACCATATATTTT. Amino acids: CAKGRDTSGNTIYF.

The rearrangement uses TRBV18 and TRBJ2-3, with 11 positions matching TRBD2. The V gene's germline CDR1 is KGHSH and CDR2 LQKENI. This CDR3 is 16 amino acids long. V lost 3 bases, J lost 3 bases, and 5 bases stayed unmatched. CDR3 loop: CASSPTTSGSTDTQYF. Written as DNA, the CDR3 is TGTGCCAGCTCACCTACTACTAGCGGGAGTACAGATACGCAGTATTTT.

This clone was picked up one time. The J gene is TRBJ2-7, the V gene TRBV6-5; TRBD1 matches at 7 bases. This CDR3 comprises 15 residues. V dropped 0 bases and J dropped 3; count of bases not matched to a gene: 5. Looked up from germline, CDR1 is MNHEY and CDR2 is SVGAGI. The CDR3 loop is CASSYSRDSRYEQYF. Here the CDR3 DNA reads TGTGCCAGCAGTTACTCGAGGGACAGCCGCTACGAGCAGTACTTC.

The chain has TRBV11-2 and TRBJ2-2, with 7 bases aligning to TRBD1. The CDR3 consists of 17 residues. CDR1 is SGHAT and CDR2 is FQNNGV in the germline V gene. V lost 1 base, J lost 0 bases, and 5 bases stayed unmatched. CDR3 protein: CASSLVIQGANTGELFF. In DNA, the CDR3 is TGTGCCAGCAGCTTAGTAATCCAGGGGGCGAACACCGGGGAGCTGTTTTTT.

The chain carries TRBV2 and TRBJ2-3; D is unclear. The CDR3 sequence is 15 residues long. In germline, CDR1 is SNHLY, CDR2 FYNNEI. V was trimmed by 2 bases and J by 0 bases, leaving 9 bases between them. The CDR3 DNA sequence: TGTGCCAGCAGTGAACAAGCGCCTAGCACAGATACGCAGTATTTT. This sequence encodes CASSEQAPSTDTQYF.

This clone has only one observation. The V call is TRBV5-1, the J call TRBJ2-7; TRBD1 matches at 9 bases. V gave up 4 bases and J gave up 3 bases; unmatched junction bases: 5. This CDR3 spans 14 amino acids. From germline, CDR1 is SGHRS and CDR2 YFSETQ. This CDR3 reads CASSPGTGFYEQYF. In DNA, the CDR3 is TGCGCCAGCAGCCCGGGGACAGGGTTCTACGAGCAGTACTTC.

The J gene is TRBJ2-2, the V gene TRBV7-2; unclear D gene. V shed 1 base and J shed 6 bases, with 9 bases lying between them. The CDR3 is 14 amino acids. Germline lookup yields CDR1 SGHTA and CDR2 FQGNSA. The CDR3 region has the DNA TGTGCCAGCAGCTTAGGACAATTGGCCGGGGAGCTGTTTTTT. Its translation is CASSLGQLAGELFF.

CDR3 nucleotide sequence: TGTGCCAGCAGAGGGGGGACAGCTAGCTCACCCCTCCACTTT. It is translated as CASRGGTASSPLHF. The chain combines TRBV5-8 with TRBJ1-6; 7 positions match TRBD1. Looked up from germline, CDR1 is SGHTS and CDR2 is YDEGEE. With V trimmed by 5 bases and J by 10 bases, 9 bases remained unmatched. The CDR3 extends over 14 amino acids. Combining the CDR3 with reference TRBV5-8 and TRBJ1-6 gives the whole variable domain EAGVTQSPTHLIKTRGQQATLRCSPISGHTSVYWYQQALGLGLQFLLWYDEGEERNRGNFPPRFSGRQFPNYSSELNVNALELEDSALYLCASRGGTASSPLHFGNGTRLTVT.

The CDR3 DNA reads as TGCGCCAGCAGCCCCCCCCGCACGGGGAGCGGCTTTAACACTGAAGCTTTCTTT. Translated, it gives CASSPPRTGSGFNTEAFF. The chain joins TRBV5-1 to TRBJ1-1; D unclear. Germline-derived CDR1 and CDR2 are SGHRS and YFSETQ. The germline V and J ends were trimmed by 4 bases and 2 bases, with 24 bases remaining between them. The CDR3 sequence is 18 residues long.

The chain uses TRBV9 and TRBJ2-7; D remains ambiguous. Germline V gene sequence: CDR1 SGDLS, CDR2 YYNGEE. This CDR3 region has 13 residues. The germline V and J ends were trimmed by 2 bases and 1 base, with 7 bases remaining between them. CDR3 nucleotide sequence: TGTGCCAGCAGCGTCGGCGGATCCTACGAGCAGTACTTC. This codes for CASSVGGSYEQYF.

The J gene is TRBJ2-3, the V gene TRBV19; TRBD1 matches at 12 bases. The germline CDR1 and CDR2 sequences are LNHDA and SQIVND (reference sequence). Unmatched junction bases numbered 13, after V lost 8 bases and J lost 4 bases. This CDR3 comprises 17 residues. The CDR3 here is CASSSSAGTGGPDTQYF. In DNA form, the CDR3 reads TGTGCCAGTTCTTCTTCAGCCGGGACAGGGGGCCCAGATACGCAGTATTTT. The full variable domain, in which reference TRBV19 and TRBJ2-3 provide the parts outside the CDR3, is DGGITQSPKYLFRKEGQNVTLSCEQNLNHDAMYWYRQDPGQGLRLIYYSQIVNDFQKGDIAEGYSVSREKKESFPLTVTSAQKNPTAFYLCASSSSAGTGGPDTQYFGPGTRLTVL.

The CDR3 reads CASTTTSASSYNEQFF. The CDR3 DNA reads TGTGCCAGCACGACTACTAGCGCCAGCTCCTACAATGAGCAGTTCTTC. This chain uses TRBV9 with TRBJ2-1; 7 bases line up with TRBD2. Trimming removed 6 bases from V and 0 bases from J; junction bases left unmatched: 9. Germline V gene sequence: CDR1 SGDLS, CDR2 YYNGEE. The CDR3 loop spans 16 amino acids.

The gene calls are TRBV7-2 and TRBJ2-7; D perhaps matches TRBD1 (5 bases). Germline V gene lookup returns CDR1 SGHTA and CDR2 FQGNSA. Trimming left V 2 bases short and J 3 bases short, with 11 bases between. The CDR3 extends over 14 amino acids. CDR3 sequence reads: CASSLNPQGYEQYF. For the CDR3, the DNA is TGTGCCAGCAGCTTAAACCCGCAGGGCTACGAGCAGTACTTC.

The CDR3 DNA sequence: TGTGCCAGCAGTTACGATGGGACAGGGGGCGTCTATGGCTACACCTTC. This codes for CASSYDGTGGVYGYTF. This rearrangement joins TRBV6-5 to TRBJ1-2, with 12 bases fitting TRBD1. Per the germline V gene, CDR1 is MNHEY and CDR2 is SVGAGI. Trimming at V came to 2 bases and at J to 4 bases, leaving 5 bases not matched to a gene. The CDR3 is made up of 16 amino acids.

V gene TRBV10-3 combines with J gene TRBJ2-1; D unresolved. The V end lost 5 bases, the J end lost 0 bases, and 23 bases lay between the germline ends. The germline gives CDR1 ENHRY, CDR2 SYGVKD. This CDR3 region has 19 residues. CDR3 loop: CAISPRGPSHQSSYNEQFF. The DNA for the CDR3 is TGTGCCATCAGTCCCAGAGGCCCTTCCCACCAGAGCTCCTACAATGAGCAGTTCTTC.

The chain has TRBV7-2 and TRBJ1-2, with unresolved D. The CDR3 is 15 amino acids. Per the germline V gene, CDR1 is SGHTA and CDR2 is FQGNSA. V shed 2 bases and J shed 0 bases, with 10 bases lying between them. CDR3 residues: CASSLRGSTNYGYTF. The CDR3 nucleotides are TGTGCCAGCAGCTTACGAGGGTCAACTAACTATGGCTACACCTTC.

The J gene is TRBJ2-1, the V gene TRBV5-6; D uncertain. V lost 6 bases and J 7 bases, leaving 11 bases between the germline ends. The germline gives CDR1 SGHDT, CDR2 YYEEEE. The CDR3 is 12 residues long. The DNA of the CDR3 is TGTGCCAGCAATTTAGCCGTGAATGAGCAGTTCTTC. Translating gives CASNLAVNEQFF. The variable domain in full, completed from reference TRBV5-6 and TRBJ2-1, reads DAGVTQSPTHLIKTRGQQVTLRCSPKSGHDTVSWYQQALGQGPQFIFQYYEEEERQRGNFPDRFSGHQFPNYSSELNVNALLLGDSALYLCASNLAVNEQFFGPGTRLTVL.

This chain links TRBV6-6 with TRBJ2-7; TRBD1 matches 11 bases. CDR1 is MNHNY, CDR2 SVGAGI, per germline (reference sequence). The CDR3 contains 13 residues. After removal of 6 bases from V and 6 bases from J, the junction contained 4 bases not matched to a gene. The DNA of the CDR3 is TGTGCCAGCAGGCCCGGGACAGGGGGCGAGCAGTACTTC. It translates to CASRPGTGGEQYF.

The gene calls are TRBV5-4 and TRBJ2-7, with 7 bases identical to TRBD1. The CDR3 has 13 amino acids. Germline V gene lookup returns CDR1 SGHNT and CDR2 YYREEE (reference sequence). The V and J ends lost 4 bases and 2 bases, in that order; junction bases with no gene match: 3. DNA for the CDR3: TGTGCCAGCAGCGATGGGACAGCCTACGAGCAGTACTTC. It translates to CASSDGTAYEQYF.

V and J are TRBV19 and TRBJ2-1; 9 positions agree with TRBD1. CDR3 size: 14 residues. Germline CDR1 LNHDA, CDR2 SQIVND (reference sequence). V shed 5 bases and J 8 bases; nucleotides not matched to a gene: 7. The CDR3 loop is CASSYRGHRDEQFF. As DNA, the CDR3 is TGTGCCAGTAGTTACAGGGGGCATAGGGATGAGCAGTTCTTC.

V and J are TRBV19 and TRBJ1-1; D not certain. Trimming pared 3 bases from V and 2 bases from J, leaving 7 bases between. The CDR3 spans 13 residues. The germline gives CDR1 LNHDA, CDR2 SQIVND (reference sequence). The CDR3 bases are TGTGCCAGTAGTATGGTCGGTAACACTGAAGCTTTCTTT. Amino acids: CASSMVGNTEAFF.

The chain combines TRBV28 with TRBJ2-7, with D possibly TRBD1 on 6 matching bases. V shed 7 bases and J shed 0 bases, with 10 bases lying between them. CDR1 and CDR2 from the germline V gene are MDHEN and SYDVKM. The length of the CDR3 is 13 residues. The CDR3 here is CASIRGSSYEQYF. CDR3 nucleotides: TGTGCCAGCATCAGGGGAAGCTCCTACGAGCAGTACTTC. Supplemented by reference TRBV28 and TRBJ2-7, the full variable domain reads DVKVTQSSRYLVKRTGEKVFLECVQDMDHENMFWYRQDPGLGLRLIYFSYDVKMKEKGDIPEGYSVSREKKERFSLILESASTNQTSMYLCASIRGSSYEQYFGPGTRLTVT.

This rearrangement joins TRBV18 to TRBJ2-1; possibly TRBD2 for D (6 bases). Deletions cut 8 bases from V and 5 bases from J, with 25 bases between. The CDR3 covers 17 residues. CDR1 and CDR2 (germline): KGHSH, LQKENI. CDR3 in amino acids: CASRMSRRDLNNNEQFF. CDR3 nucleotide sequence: TGTGCCAGCCGAATGTCCAGGCGGGACCTTAACAACAATGAGCAGTTCTTC. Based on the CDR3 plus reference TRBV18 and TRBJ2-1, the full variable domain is NAGVMQNPRHLVRRRGQEARLRCSPMKGHSHVYWYRQLPEEGLKFMVYLQKENIIDESGMPKERFSAEFPKEGPSILRIQQVVRGDSAAYFCASRMSRRDLNNNEQFFGPGTRLTVL.

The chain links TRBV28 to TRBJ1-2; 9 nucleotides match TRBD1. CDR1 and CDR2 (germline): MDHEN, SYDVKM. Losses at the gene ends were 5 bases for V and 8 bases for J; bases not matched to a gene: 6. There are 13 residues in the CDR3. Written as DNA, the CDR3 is TGTGCCAGCAGTCCACCCGGGACAGGGGGCTACACCTTC. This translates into CASSPPGTGGYTF.

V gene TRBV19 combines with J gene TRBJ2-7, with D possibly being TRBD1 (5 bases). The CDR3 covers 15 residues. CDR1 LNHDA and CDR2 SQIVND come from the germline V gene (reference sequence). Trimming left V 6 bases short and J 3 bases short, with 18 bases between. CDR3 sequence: CASSLGAGAFYEQYF. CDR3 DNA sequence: TGTGCCAGTAGCCTTGGTGCTGGGGCCTTCTACGAGCAGTACTTC.

CDR3 sequence: CTSSQGSGKYHNEQFF. The CDR3 bases are TGCACCAGCAGCCAAGGTAGCGGGAAGTACCACAATGAGCAGTTCTTC. This sequence joins TRBV1 and TRBJ2-1; the DNA was not compared with TRBD2, the D call given in the table. TRBV1 is described as a pseudogene. The CDR3 consists of 16 residues.